Presented here are 27 T cell receptor beta chains from one specimen sequenced in a study of neurological immune-mediated disorders. TCRdb ran MiXCR on the 5' RACE reads and lists one entry per CDR3 protein. This table has tens of thousands of distinct CDR3 sequences, over 9.5% appearing once. Input material: PBMCs. The receptors come from a woman aged 55 to 70 with HTLV-1-associated myelopathy (HAM/TSP).

This clonotype was counted many times. A much larger clone differs from this one at a single base, so this may be a read error. This chain connects TRBV20-1 to TRBJ2-2; 7 bases line up with TRBD2. Germline values: CDR1 DFQATT, CDR2 SNEGSKA (reference sequence). J gave up 9 bases and V 3 bases, and 10 bases lay outside the gene matches. The CDR3 sequence is 14 residues long. The CDR3 nucleotides read TGCAGTGCTAGGGGAGGGGAGGAGACCAGGGAGCTGTTTTTT. This codes for CSARGGEETRELFF.

This clonotype was recorded many times. This chain uses TRBV29-1 with TRBJ2-7; D not resolved. Germline CDR1 SQVTM, CDR2 ANQGSEA. CDR3 size: 10 residues. Trimming removed 4 bases from V and 9 bases from J, with 10 bases in between. The CDR3 sequence is CSVGDKAQYF. The CDR3 DNA reads as TGCAGCGTTGGAGACAAGGCGCAGTACTTC.

This clonotype showed up many times. The V gene is TRBV5-1, the J gene TRBJ1-4; D not certain. The CDR3 extends over 13 amino acids. Per germline, CDR1 SGHRS and CDR2 YFSETQ. The V end lost 3 bases, the J end lost 7 bases, and 10 bases lay between the germline ends. CDR3 loop: CASSWEDGEKLFF. CDR3 bases: TGCGCCAGCAGCTGGGAGGACGGTGAAAAACTGTTTTTT.

This clonotype was observed at least ten times. The J gene is TRBJ1-5, the V gene TRBV20-1; the D is unclear. The germline V gene encodes CDR1 DFQATT and CDR2 SNEGSKA (reference sequence). With 3 bases removed from V and 9 bases from J, the gap between germline ends came to 12 bases. The CDR3 contains 12 residues. The CDR3 protein is CSARADEGPQHF. The CDR3 nucleotides read TGCAGTGCTAGGGCGGACGAGGGGCCCCAGCATTTT.

This clonotype showed up many times. This chain uses TRBV5-5 with TRBJ2-7, with D tentatively TRBD2 (5 bases). Deletions cut 4 bases from V and 2 bases from J, with 13 bases between. CDR1 and CDR2 from the germline V gene are SGHKS and YYEKEE (reference sequence). The CDR3 covers 14 residues. The CDR3: CASSTPGKTYEQYF. The CDR3 DNA sequence: TGTGCCAGCAGCACACCCGGGAAGACCTACGAGCAGTACTTC.

The chain recombines TRBV20-1 with TRBJ2-3; D is unclear. Trimming took 1 base from V and 2 from J, leaving 22 bases between them. The germline CDR1 and CDR2 sequences are DFQATT and SNEGSKA (reference sequence). CDR3 length: 18 amino acids. For the CDR3, the DNA is TGCAGTGCTAGAGGGATACACCCTAAGGACCTACCCACAGATACGCAGTATTTT. It is translated as CSARGIHPKDLPTDTQYF.

This clonotype has ten or more counts. This chain links TRBV11-2 with TRBJ2-1; 13 bases are shared with TRBD2. The germline V gene encodes CDR1 SGHAT and CDR2 FQNNGV. The V segment lost 5 bases and the J segment 7 bases; nucleotides outside the gene matches: 8. The CDR3 has 16 amino acids. The CDR3 here is CASSQGTSGVLNEQFF. DNA of the CDR3: TGTGCCAGCAGCCAAGGGACTAGCGGGGTTTTAAATGAGCAGTTCTTC.

This clonotype has ten or more counts. The gene calls are TRBV18 and TRBJ1-1; perhaps TRBD1 as D (5 bases). The V gene's germline CDR1 is KGHSH and CDR2 LQKENI. V was cut by 6 bases and J by 5 bases, with 16 bases left in between. CDR3 length equals 14 residues. The DNA of the CDR3 is TGTGCCAGCTCCCGAGAGACAGTTGGTACTGAAGCTTTCTTT. Residues: CASSRETVGTEAFF.

This clonotype was counted many times. Here the CDR3 DNA reads TGTGCCAGCAGATGGGGAAGCGGCCAGATGGAAGCTTTCTTT. It codes for CASRWGSGQMEAFF. The chain has TRBV12-3 or TRBV12-4 and TRBJ1-1; no clear D. The V and J ends lost 6 bases and 8 bases respectively, with 19 bases between them. The CDR3 length is 14 residues.

The chain carries TRBV30 and TRBJ1-2; no firm D call. Germline V gene data show CDR1 as GTSNPN and CDR2 as SVGIG (reference sequence). CDR3 length equals 14 residues. The CDR3 is CAQTPIETSRGYTF. The CDR3 region has the DNA TGTGCGCAGACCCCAATAGAGACTTCTCGGGGCTACACCTTC.

At least ten counts were recorded for this clonotype. The rearrangement uses TRBV7-8 and TRBJ1-5, with 7 bases identical to TRBD1. The CDR3 contains 13 residues. The germline V gene encodes CDR1 SGHVS and CDR2 FQNEAQ. The J segment lost 7 bases and the V segment lost 5 bases, leaving 5 bases of the junction unmatched. CDR3 residues: CASSGNRGQPQHF. For the CDR3, the DNA is TGTGCCAGCAGCGGAAACAGGGGACAGCCCCAGCATTTT.

This clonotype was recorded a few times. The chain carries TRBV30 and TRBJ2-3; D may be TRBD1 or TRBD2 (5 bases each). The germline CDR1 and CDR2 sequences are GTSNPN and SVGIG (reference sequence). Trimming shortened V by 4 bases and J by 1 base, and 15 bases separated the two germline ends. The CDR3 is made up of 15 amino acids. The CDR3 sequence: CAWKYNQGGTDTQYF. The CDR3 nucleotides read TGTGCCTGGAAGTACAACCAGGGAGGCACAGATACGCAGTATTTT.

V is TRBV20-1 and J is TRBJ1-3; TRBD1 is a possible D gene (5 bases). The ends were cut back, 7 bases at V and 2 bases at J, with 18 bases in the middle. Germline V gives CDR1 DFQATT, CDR2 SNEGSKA (reference sequence). The CDR3 extends over 15 amino acids. The CDR3 spells CSDHHSRGAGNTIYF. DNA for the CDR3: TGCAGTGATCACCATTCTAGGGGAGCTGGAAACACCATATATTTT.

Ten or more counts support this clonotype. The chain carries TRBV6-6 and TRBJ1-2, with TRBD1 identical over 7 bases. The CDR3 is 14 residues long. Per germline, CDR1 MNHNY and CDR2 SVGAGI (reference sequence). V shed 6 bases and J 4 bases; nucleotides not matched to a gene: 8. CDR3 in amino acids: CASSKFAGGYGYTF. The CDR3 region has the DNA TGTGCCAGCAGCAAATTCGCAGGGGGCTATGGCTACACCTTC.

This clonotype has just a few counts. This chain links TRBV20-1 with TRBJ2-1, with TRBD2 matching over 10 bases. Germline V gene data show CDR1 as DFQATT and CDR2 as SNEGSKA (reference sequence). Trimming at V came to 0 bases and at J to 8 bases, leaving 10 bases not matched to a gene. The CDR3 length is 16 residues. The CDR3 is CSARDPAGGPVDEQFF. The CDR3, as DNA: TGCAGTGCTAGAGATCCAGCGGGGGGGCCAGTCGATGAGCAGTTCTTC.

This clonotype was observed many times. The chain links TRBV6-7 to TRBJ2-7; perhaps TRBD2 as D (6 bases). TRBV6-7 is known as an ORF, though its function is uncertain. The V end was cut by 0 bases, the J end by 2 bases, with 14 bases between. The CDR3 loop spans 16 amino acids. The CDR3 sequence is CASSYSAGGNAYEQYF. The CDR3 region has the DNA TGTGCCAGCAGTTACTCGGCCGGGGGAAACGCCTACGAGCAGTACTTC.

This clonotype rates as medium-sized (0.01 to 0.1%). This chain links TRBV12-3 or TRBV12-4 with TRBJ1-4; D not resolved. CDR3 length: 14 amino acids. Trimming pared 6 bases from V and 0 bases from J, leaving 8 bases between. In nucleotides, the CDR3 is TGTGCCAGCAGCCGGATTGCAACTAATGAAAAACTGTTTTTT. Its protein product is CASSRIATNEKLFF.

In this sample, this clonotype turned up many times. The V call is TRBV20-1, the J call TRBJ1-1; weak D call: TRBD1 (5 bases). This CDR3 contains 13 residues. V gave up 3 bases and J gave up 4 bases, with 12 bases separating them. Germline lookup yields CDR1 DFQATT and CDR2 SNEGSKA (reference sequence). This CDR3 reads CSASRGVGTEAFF. CDR3 coding DNA: TGCAGTGCTAGCCGGGGGGTTGGCACTGAAGCTTTCTTT.

This clonotype showed up many times. The chain recombines TRBV10-3 with TRBJ1-6; D is unclear. Germline CDR1 is ENHRY and CDR2 is SYGVKD. The CDR3 spans 16 residues. V was cut by 2 bases and J by 3 bases, with 11 bases left in between. The CDR3 coding sequence is TGTGCCATCAGTGAGAGGGCGGCCGACTATAATTCACCCCTCCACTTT. This codes for CAISERAADYNSPLHF.

This clonotype was seen at least ten times. The J gene is TRBJ1-2, the V gene TRBV5-1; D is perhaps TRBD1 (5 bases). In germline, CDR1 is SGHRS, CDR2 YFSETQ. The CDR3 runs 14 residues. Trimming removed 6 bases from V and 5 bases from J, with 17 bases in between. CDR3 bases: TGCGCCAGCACCCGCGAAGAGGGGAGTTATGGCTACACCTTC. Amino acid sequence: CASTREEGSYGYTF.

By share of the sample, this clonotype is medium-sized. V usage is TRBV12-3 or TRBV12-4 and J usage is TRBJ2-5; no definite D call. The CDR3 extends over 13 amino acids. V dropped 4 bases and J dropped 0 bases, with 6 bases sitting between them. DNA of the CDR3: TGTGCCAGCAGTTCAGCATACCAAGAGACCCAGTACTTC. Translation: CASSSAYQETQYF.

The V gene is TRBV12-3 or TRBV12-4, the J gene TRBJ2-1; D is unresolved. The last part of the DNA fits TRBJ2-7 better; the J call may be wrong. The CDR3 loop spans 11 amino acids. For the CDR3, the DNA is TGTGCCAGCAGTCAACTTTACGAGCAGTACTTC. Its translation: CASSQLYEQYF.

This clonotype has at least ten counts. The J gene is TRBJ2-2, the V gene TRBV20-1; weak D call: TRBD2 (5 bases). The CDR3 length is 13 residues. The V end was cut by 6 bases, the J end by 4 bases, with 12 bases between. CDR1 and CDR2 from the germline V gene are DFQATT and SNEGSKA (reference sequence). The DNA of the CDR3 is TGCAGTGCCCCCGGTGGGAGCACCGGGGAGCTGTTTTTT. Translating gives CSAPGGSTGELFF.

This clonotype was observed many times. The chain recombines TRBV20-1 with TRBJ2-7; D not certain. CDR1 and CDR2 (germline): DFQATT, SNEGSKA (reference sequence). The CDR3 consists of 11 residues. Trimming shortened V by 6 bases and J by 2 bases, and 8 bases separated the two germline ends. Written as DNA, the CDR3 is TGCAGTGCACAGAATACCTACGAGCAGTACTTC. Translating gives CSAQNTYEQYF.

This clonotype has ten or more counts. This chain joins TRBV6-5 and TRBJ1-3; 7 bases are a match to TRBD1. V lost 0 bases to trimming and J lost 4 bases; unmatched junction nucleotides: 9. This CDR3 has 17 residues. Germline V gene data show CDR1 as MNHEY and CDR2 as SVGAGI. Here the CDR3 reads CASSYSWTGLGGNTIYF. The CDR3 DNA sequence: TGTGCCAGCAGTTACTCGTGGACAGGCCTAGGGGGAAACACCATATATTTT.

This clonotype was counted ten times or more. The chain links TRBV4-1 to TRBJ1-2; D might be TRBD1 (5 bases). Germline V gene lookup returns CDR1 MGHRA and CDR2 YSYEKL. The CDR3 is 16 residues long. V lost 1 base and J 4 bases, leaving 16 bases between the germline ends. The chain's CDR3 is CASSQGQGDRGYGYTF. Here the CDR3 DNA reads TGCGCCAGCAGCCAAGGTCAAGGGGACCGTGGCTATGGCTACACCTTC.

The chain links TRBV20-1 to TRBJ2-1, with 12 bases identical to TRBD1. From germline, CDR1 is DFQATT and CDR2 SNEGSKA (reference sequence). J was trimmed by 6 bases and V by 3 bases; bases with no gene match: 6. The CDR3 totals 15 residues. CDR3 sequence reads: CSASHGTGGANEQFF. The CDR3 bases are TGCAGTGCTAGCCACGGGACAGGGGGCGCCAATGAGCAGTTCTTC.